These T cell receptor beta chains were read from a single sample in a study of T cell responses to AZD1222 COVID-19 vaccine. Repertoires were generated with immunoSEQ multiplex PCR, while TCRdb's copy carries only in-frame clones and drops some. The data contain 100,000 to 150,000 clones, more than 85% of them singletons. The sample here was peripheral blood, taken 28 days after the second AZD1222 dose. The receptor source for this set is an adult who received the AZD1222 COVID-19 vaccine. CDR3s include the opening cysteine and the closing phenylalanine or tryptophan. A D gene is named only where the DNA matches it firmly. A row's size may be missing; if present it is once, few, many or a size class.

TRBJ2-2 | TRBV5-4 | . | . | CASSLAELSGELFF | TGTGCCAGCAGCTTGGCCGAATTGAGCGGGGAGCTGTTTTTT
TRBJ1-1 | TRBV5-1 | . | . | CASSRGFSTEAFF | TGCGCCAGCAGCCGAGGGTTTTCCACTGAAGCTTTCTTT
TRBJ2-3 | TRBV6-5 | . | . | CASTNTDTQYF | TGTGCCAGCACCAACACAGATACGCAGTATTTT
TRBJ2-5 | TRBV25-1 | . | TRBD2 | CASSSPGLAIQETQYF | TGTGCCAGCAGTTCCCCGGGACTAGCGATACAAGAGACCCAGTACTTC
TRBJ1-1 | TRBV6-5 | . | TRBD1 | CASSWRTGEAFF | TGTGCCAGCAGTTGGAGGACAGGGGAAGCTTTCTTT
TRBJ1-1 | TRBV18 | . | . | CASSPGRRASNTEAFF | TGTGCCAGCTCACCTGGGAGGCGGGCGTCGAACACTGAAGCTTTCTTT
TRBJ1-2 | TRBV5-4 | . | . | CASSLRQGGIYGYTF | TGTGCCAGCAGCTTGAGGCAGGGTGGGATCTATGGCTACACCTTC
TRBJ2-7 | TRBV10-3 | . | TRBD1 | CAISESIGTGNYEQYF | TGTGCCATCAGTGAGAGTATAGGGACAGGGAATTACGAGCAGTACTTC
TRBJ2-7 | TRBV6-5 | . | . | CASSYSGDKGTHEQYF | TGTGCCAGCAGTTACTCAGGGGACAAGGGGACCCACGAGCAGTACTTC
TRBJ2-7 | TRBV5-4 | . | TRBD1 | CASSFRDRGSEQYF | TGTGCCAGCAGCTTCCGGGACAGGGGCTCCGAGCAGTACTTC
TRBJ2-7 | TRBV3-1/TRBV3-2 | . | . | CASSQEGTTYEQYF | TGTGCCAGCAGCCAAGAGGGCACCACCTACGAGCAGTACTTC
TRBJ2-1 | TRBV15 | . | TRBD2 | CATTPGAGGFYEQFF | TGTGCCACCACTCCTGGGGCGGGGGGTTTCTATGAGCAGTTCTTC
TRBJ1-6 | TRBV27 | . | . | CASSLYGTSSYNSPLHF | TGTGCCAGCAGTTTATACGGCACGAGCTCCTATAATTCACCCCTCCACTTT
TRBJ1-4 | TRBV6-5 | . | . | CASSYAAWGTNEKLFF | TGTGCCAGCAGTTACGCGGCGTGGGGGACTAATGAAAAACTGTTTTTT
TRBJ1-2 | TRBV7-9 | once | TRBD1 | CASSSEGTAYGYTF | TGTGCCAGCAGCTCGGAAGGGACAGCCTATGGCTACACCTTC
TRBJ1-4 | TRBV11-2 | . | TRBD1 | CASSTWTGAWYEKLFF | TGTGCCAGCAGCACCTGGACAGGGGCTTGGTATGAAAAACTGTTTTTT
TRBJ1-2 | TRBV24-1 | . | . | CATSDGNYGYTF | TGTGCCACCAGTGACGGAAACTATGGCTACACCTTC
TRBJ1-2 | TRBV11-3 | . | TRBD1 | CARNGGQGGSYGYTF | TGTGCCAGAAATGGTGGACAGGGGGGTAGTTATGGCTACACCTTC
TRBJ1-1 | TRBV28 | . | . | CASSKARGSTEAFF | TGTGCCAGCAGTAAGGCGCGGGGGAGCACTGAAGCTTTCTTT
TRBJ2-6 | TRBV6-2/TRBV6-3 | . | TRBD2 | CASSYPSPSGGLSGANVLTF | TGTGCCAGCAGTTACCCTTCTCCTAGCGGGGGCCTCTCTGGGGCCAACGTCCTGACTTTC
TRBJ1-4 | TRBV5-6 | . | . | CASSLGEKLFF | TGTGCCAGCAGCTTGGGTGAAAAACTGTTTTTT
TRBJ1-1 | TRBV9 | . | TRBD1 | CASSAYQGGTTEAFF | TGTGCCAGCAGCGCCTACCAGGGGGGGACCACTGAAGCTTTCTTT
TRBJ2-1 | TRBV5-1 | . | TRBD2 | CASTPLGGGTYNEQFF | TGCGCCAGCACCCCACTGGGCGGGGGGACTTACAATGAGCAGTTCTTC
TRBJ2-1 | TRBV15 | . | . | CATSRARDGEQFF | TGTGCCACCAGCAGAGCCCGGGACGGCGAGCAGTTCTTC
TRBJ2-7 | TRBV5-1 | few | . | CASQVEQYF | TGCGCCAGCCAGGTTGAGCAGTACTTC
TRBJ1-2 | TRBV6-5 | once | TRBD1 | CASRSPHRGLGGYTF | TGTGCCAGCAGATCACCACACAGGGGGCTGGGAGGCTACACCTTC